One sample yielded the 30 T cell receptor beta chains listed below, sequenced in a study of blood T cell repertoires in COVID-19. Method: immunoSEQ multiplex PCR; TCRdb's copy keeps in-frame clones and lacks some. This sample has some 400,000 clones, with about 90% found just once. Sequenced input: peripheral blood. These TCRs come from a man aged 18 to 30 with active or convalescent COVID-19.

This chain joins TRBV5-6 and TRBJ1-4, with TRBD1 identical over 9 bases. CDR1 is SGHDT, CDR2 YYEEEE, per germline. V trimming: 3 bases; J trimming: 2 bases; junction bases outside the gene matches: 5. There are 16 residues in the CDR3. DNA of the CDR3: TGTGCCAGCAGCTCCATAGGACAGGGGACTAATGAAAAACTGTTTTTT. Translating it yields CASSSIGQGTNEKLFF.

This chain links TRBV18 with TRBJ2-3; TRBD2 might be the D (5 bases). The CDR3 is 13 residues long. In germline, CDR1 is KGHSH, CDR2 LQKENI. Trimming pared 0 bases from V and 8 bases from J, leaving 9 bases between. The CDR3: CASSPPGRATQYF. CDR3 DNA sequence: TGTGCCAGCTCACCACCTGGGCGGGCTACGCAGTATTTT.

The rearrangement links TRBV6-1 to TRBJ2-7; tentative D call: TRBD2 (6 bases). CDR3 length: 14 residues. Germline values: CDR1 MNHNS, CDR2 SASEGT. Trimming stripped 3 bases from V and 9 bases from J, with 18 bases between. The CDR3 is CASSDSSLASGQYF. The DNA of the CDR3 is TGTGCCAGCAGTGATTCGAGTCTAGCGTCGGGGCAGTACTTC.

The J gene is TRBJ2-1, the V gene TRBV7-9; 13 nucleotides match TRBD2. The junction had 9 bases not matched to a gene; V was cut back by 4 bases and J by 9 bases. The CDR3 length is 16 residues. The V gene's germline CDR1 is SEHNR and CDR2 FQNEAQ (reference sequence). The CDR3 sequence: CASSSPTSGRSGEQFF. The CDR3 DNA sequence: TGTGCCAGCAGCTCACCGACTAGCGGGAGGTCCGGTGAGCAGTTCTTC. The full variable domain, its missing parts supplied by reference TRBV7-9 and TRBJ2-1, is DTGVSQNPRHKITKRGQNVTFRCDPISEHNRLYWYRQTLGQGPEFLTYFQNEAQLEKSRLLSDRFSAERPKGSFSTLEIQRTEQGDSAMYLCASSSPTSGRSGEQFFGPGTRLTVL.

The rearrangement joins TRBV5-1 to TRBJ1-1, with TRBD1 as a possible D gene (5 bases). V gave up 3 bases and J gave up 4 bases, with 7 bases separating them. The CDR3 loop spans 12 amino acids. Germline V gene sequence: CDR1 SGHRS, CDR2 YFSETQ. The CDR3 DNA sequence: TGCGCCAGCAGCTCGGGGGGCACTGAAGCTTTCTTT. Translated, it gives CASSSGGTEAFF.

CDR3 coding DNA: TGTGCCAGCAGACACAGGGGTGCCCCCTACAATGAGCAGTTCTTC. Its protein is CASRHRGAPYNEQFF. V usage is TRBV7-9 and J usage is TRBJ2-1; 7 bases agree with TRBD1. The J segment lost 2 bases and the V segment lost 6 bases, leaving 7 bases of the junction unmatched. This CDR3 spans 15 amino acids. Germline V gives CDR1 SEHNR, CDR2 FQNEAQ (reference sequence).

The rearrangement joins TRBV19 to TRBJ1-2, with 7 bases lining up with TRBD1. This CDR3 comprises 14 residues. V lost 6 bases to trimming and J lost 0 bases; unmatched junction nucleotides: 4. Germline values: CDR1 LNHDA, CDR2 SQIVND (reference sequence). Here the CDR3 reads CASRPGQANYGYTF. CDR3 coding DNA: TGTGCCAGTAGGCCCGGACAGGCTAACTATGGCTACACCTTC.

This rearrangement joins TRBV2 to TRBJ2-3; a possible D gene is TRBD2 (5 bases). V lost 8 bases to trimming and J lost 4 bases, with 16 bases between them. The CDR3 covers 14 residues. Germline CDR1 reads SNHLY; CDR2 reads FYNNEI. The CDR3 spells CASLASYLSDTQYF. CDR3 in DNA: TGTGCCAGCCTGGCTAGCTATTTATCAGATACGCAGTATTTT.

V usage is TRBV5-6 and J usage is TRBJ2-3, with no clear D. This CDR3 comprises 12 residues. Germline V gene data show CDR1 as SGHDT and CDR2 as YYEEEE. The V end was cut by 4 bases, the J end by 0 bases, with 3 bases between. In nucleotides, the CDR3 is TGTGCCAGCAGCCTCAGCACAGATACGCAGTATTTT. As protein: CASSLSTDTQYF.

In nucleotides, the CDR3 is TGTGCCAGCAGGCCGCAGGGGCGGGAAAAACTGTTTTTT. This encodes CASRPQGREKLFF. V is TRBV7-9 and J is TRBJ1-4, with D perhaps TRBD1 (6 bases). CDR1 and CDR2 (germline): SEHNR, FQNEAQ (reference sequence). This CDR3 has 13 amino acids. V lost 6 bases, J lost 8 bases, and 13 bases lay in between.

The rearrangement joins TRBV9 to TRBJ1-1; TRBD1 matches at 10 bases. Germline values: CDR1 SGDLS, CDR2 YYNGEE. This CDR3 region has 14 residues. V shed 3 bases, J shed 3 bases, and the junction held 2 bases outside the gene matches. The CDR3 DNA reads as TGTGCCAGCAGCGCGGACAGGGGGTACACTGAAGCTTTCTTT. It is translated as CASSADRGYTEAFF.

J is TRBJ1-2 and V is TRBV12-3 or TRBV12-4, with a possible D match to TRBD1 (6 bases). V was shortened by 3 bases and J by 6 bases, with 8 bases between the two germline ends. The CDR3 consists of 12 residues. The CDR3 is CASSFRGNGYTF. The CDR3 region has the DNA TGTGCCAGCAGTTTCAGGGGAAATGGCTACACCTTC.

The chain employs TRBV11-3 and TRBJ2-3, with 11 bases identical to TRBD2. CDR3 size: 15 residues. The trim removed 3 bases at V and 4 bases at J, leaving 3 bases unmatched. In germline, CDR1 is SGHNT, CDR2 YENEEA. The CDR3 bases are TGTGCCAGCAGCTTTAGCGGGGGGGCCCCAGATACGCAGTATTTT. As protein: CASSFSGGAPDTQYF.

The chain couples TRBV28 to TRBJ1-6, with TRBD1 as a possible D gene (5 bases). The CDR3 has 14 amino acids. V gave up 4 bases and J gave up 7 bases, with 11 bases separating them. Per germline, CDR1 MDHEN and CDR2 SYDVKM. The CDR3 reads CASSSPTANSPLHF. CDR3 coding DNA: TGTGCCAGCAGTTCCCCGACAGCGAATTCACCCCTCCACTTT.

This chain joins TRBV5-5 and TRBJ1-4, with 7 bases identical to TRBD1. This CDR3 has 15 amino acids. V shed 3 bases, J shed 7 bases, and the junction held 9 bases outside the gene matches. Germline lookup yields CDR1 SGHKS and CDR2 YYEKEE (reference sequence). In DNA, the CDR3 is TGTGCCAGCAGCTCTACGACAGGGTATAGTGAAAAACTGTTTTTT. As protein: CASSSTTGYSEKLFF.

J is TRBJ1-4 and V is TRBV5-1, with 7 bases identical to TRBD1. The V segment lost 4 bases and the J segment 5 bases; nucleotides outside the gene matches: 8. In germline, CDR1 is SGHRS, CDR2 YFSETQ. The CDR3 spans 15 residues. The CDR3, as DNA: TGCGCCAGCAGCAAGTGGGACAGCGGAAATGAAAAACTGTTTTTT. It encodes CASSKWDSGNEKLFF.

The chain combines TRBV7-2 with TRBJ1-1; D call uncertain. CDR1 and CDR2 from the germline V gene are SGHTA and FQGNSA. The CDR3 sequence is 13 residues long. V was clipped by 7 bases and J by 4 bases, with 13 bases between them. The CDR3 sequence is CASTSQFGTEAFF. In DNA, the CDR3 is TGTGCCAGCACCTCCCAGTTTGGCACTGAAGCTTTCTTT.

The CDR3 nucleotides are TGTGCCAGCACCGGACAGACCAAGAGCTATGGCTACACCTTC. This encodes CASTGQTKSYGYTF. This rearrangement joins TRBV7-9 to TRBJ1-2, with D perhaps TRBD1 (6 bases). CDR1 is SEHNR and CDR2 is FQNEAQ in the germline V gene (reference sequence). V dropped 7 bases and J dropped 4 bases, with 16 bases sitting between them. The CDR3 is 14 amino acids.

This chain uses TRBV5-1 with TRBJ1-2; 9 bases map to TRBD1. Germline V gives CDR1 SGHRS, CDR2 YFSETQ. After removal of 0 bases from V and 5 bases from J, the junction contained 14 bases not matched to a gene. The CDR3 is 18 residues long. The CDR3 region has the DNA TGCGCCAGCAGCTTGGCTGGGACAGGGAGAAACCTAGGTTATGGCTACACCTTC. Protein product: CASSLAGTGRNLGYGYTF.

The chain is built from TRBV28 and TRBJ1-5; no definite D call. The CDR3 is made up of 13 amino acids. Germline assignment: CDR1 MDHEN and CDR2 SYDVKM. V lost 1 base and J lost 4, with 5 bases in between. In DNA form, the CDR3 reads TGTGCCAGCAGTTTATTCCAAAATCAGCCCCAGCATTTT. It codes for CASSLFQNQPQHF.

On this clone itself: Different DNA sequences within this sample yield the same CDR3. This chain links TRBV10-3 with TRBJ1-3, with D perhaps TRBD1 (6 bases). Trimming took off 6 bases at V and 0 bases at J, with 6 bases between the two ends. The CDR3 has 13 residues. Looked up from germline, CDR1 is ENHRY and CDR2 is SYGVKD. This chain's CDR3 is CAIRDSSGNTIYF. The CDR3 DNA reads TGTGCCATCAGGGACAGCTCTGGAAACACCATATATTTT.

The J gene is TRBJ2-1, the V gene TRBV6-5; 7 nucleotides align to TRBD2. Germline CDR1 reads MNHEY; CDR2 reads SVGAGI. CDR3 size: 13 residues. J was trimmed by 5 bases and V by 7 bases; bases with no gene match: 5. The CDR3 is CASIGGSHNEQFF. DNA of the CDR3: TGTGCCAGCATCGGGGGGAGCCACAATGAGCAGTTCTTC.

CDR3 nucleotide sequence: TGCGCCAGCAGCTTGGATCTGAGCTCCTATAATTCACCCCTCCACTTT. Translation gives CASSLDLSSYNSPLHF. The chain carries TRBV5-1 and TRBJ1-6; D is unclear. Trimming pared 0 bases from V and 0 bases from J, leaving 7 bases between. In germline, CDR1 is SGHRS, CDR2 YFSETQ. CDR3 size: 16 residues.

V gene TRBV13 combines with J gene TRBJ2-5, with 12 bases matching TRBD1. Germline CDR1 reads PRHDT; CDR2 reads FYEKMQ (reference sequence). This CDR3 spans 16 amino acids. J gave up 1 base and V 5 bases, and 5 bases lay outside the gene matches. For the CDR3, the DNA is TGTGCCAGCAGCGAGAGGGACAGGGGGCGCCAAGAGACCCAGTACTTC. It specifies CASSERDRGRQETQYF.

The chain recombines TRBV7-8 with TRBJ1-3; D not resolved. CDR1 and CDR2 (germline): SGHVS, FQNEAQ. V lost 0 bases and J 0 bases, leaving 6 bases between the germline ends. The CDR3 is 15 amino acids. CDR3 sequence: CASSLASSSGNTIYF. DNA for the CDR3: TGTGCCAGCAGCTTAGCGTCGAGCTCTGGAAACACCATATATTTT.

CDR3 residues: CASSLVGAGDEQFF. CDR3 nucleotides: TGCGCCAGCAGCTTGGTTGGGGCTGGCGATGAGCAGTTCTTC. The chain links TRBV5-1 to TRBJ2-1, with a weak D call TRBD1 (5 bases). Trimming cost V 0 bases and J 8 bases, with 12 bases left between them. Germline V gene data show CDR1 as SGHRS and CDR2 as YFSETQ. CDR3 length: 14 amino acids.

V is TRBV6-5 and J is TRBJ2-1; the match to TRBD2 covers 7 bases. The V gene's germline CDR1 is MNHEY and CDR2 SVGAGI. The CDR3 runs to 13 residues. The V and J ends lost 5 bases and 9 bases, in that order; junction bases with no gene match: 7. The CDR3 reads CASSIAGVVEQFF. The CDR3 DNA follows: TGTGCCAGCAGTATTGCGGGGGTGGTTGAGCAGTTCTTC.

V and J are TRBV4-1 and TRBJ2-7; 8 positions match TRBD2. The CDR3 extends over 15 amino acids. From germline, CDR1 is MGHRA and CDR2 YSYEKL. V lost 1 base, J lost 5 bases, and 7 bases stayed unmatched. As DNA, the CDR3 is TGCGCCAGCAGCCAAGTTGACGGGGGGGGTGACGAGCAGTACTTC. This encodes CASSQVDGGGDEQYF.

The CDR3 DNA follows: TGTGCCACCAGCACAGCCGGGACAGGCCATACTGAAGCTTTCTTT. Translated: CATSTAGTGHTEAFF. This chain uses TRBV15 with TRBJ1-1, with 8 positions matching TRBD1. V was clipped by 4 bases and J by 5 bases; unmatched bases: 9. The CDR3 is made up of 15 amino acids. CDR1 is LNHNV, CDR2 YYDKDF, per germline (reference sequence).

This clone was counted a single time. The V call is TRBV5-1, the J call TRBJ1-6; TRBD1 matches 10 bases. The germline gives CDR1 SGHRS, CDR2 YFSETQ. The CDR3 sequence is 14 residues long. V dropped 4 bases and J dropped 8; count of bases not matched to a gene: 3. The chain's CDR3 is CASSRDRGYSPLHF. The CDR3 nucleotides read TGCGCCAGCAGCCGGGACAGGGGTTATTCACCCCTCCACTTT.